The sequence of this T cell receptor (beta chain) was determined in a study of T cells in Graves' hyperthyroidism and ophthalmopathy. Findings and limits, study-wide: A 13 V-J model separated ophthalmopathy from stable hyperthyroidism. Most thyroid clonotypes expanded above 0.001 appeared in blood too.

V was trimmed by 0 bases and J by 4 bases, leaving 11 bases between them. CDR1 and CDR2 (germline): SGHRS, YFSETQ. The CDR3 spans 14 residues. A remark on this clonotype: The antigen is undetermined.

Among the patients, aged 18 to 65, hyperthyroidism was newly diagnosed and had lasted under 2 months. Amplification targeted TCR beta CDR3 regions from RNA transcripts. HTBI primers were the set used in a first-round RT-PCR of the TCR CDR3. TCRdb reanalysed the multiplex PCR reads using MiXCR and keeps one entry per CDR3 protein. The table lists 270,000 or so distinct CDR3 sequences, around 15% of them singletons, with under 35% in the top ten. Material: blood. The rearrangement uses TRBV5-1 and TRBJ2-7, with a tentative D call TRBD2 (5 bases). This TCR was sampled from a woman between 45 and 65 years old with Graves' hyperthyroidism that later progressed to Graves' ophthalmopathy. The DNA for the CDR3 is TGCGCCAGCAGCTTGGTGGCGGGCTATTACGAGCAGTACTTC. Translated, it gives CASSLVAGYYEQYF.